This T cell receptor beta chain stems from a study of T-cell reconstitution after alpha-beta-depleted transplantation in children. Unique molecular identifiers featured in how the TCRbeta library was prepared. One entry per CDR3 protein, called by TCRdb with MiXCR from the PCR reads. The data hold 200,000 to 250,000 distinct CDR3 sequences, with around 9.2% observed a single time. V gave up 5 bases and J gave up 2 bases; unmatched junction bases: 6. The CDR3 loop spans 16 amino acids. The germline V gene has CDR1 SGHTA and CDR2 FQGNSA. The clonotype comes from a male patient aged 2-15 years who had a stem cell transplant for acute myeloid leukemia, so the T cells may come from the graft donor. This rearrangement joins TRBV7-2 to TRBJ2-5; 12 nucleotides agree with TRBD2. Sequenced material: PBMCs, mostly from graft donor cells, taken 360 days after TCRalphabeta/CD19-depleted stem cell transplant. CDR3 nucleotides: TGTGCCAGCAGCCCCTCCCTAGCGGGAGGGCAAGAGACCCAGTACTTC. Protein: CASSPSLAGGQETQYF.